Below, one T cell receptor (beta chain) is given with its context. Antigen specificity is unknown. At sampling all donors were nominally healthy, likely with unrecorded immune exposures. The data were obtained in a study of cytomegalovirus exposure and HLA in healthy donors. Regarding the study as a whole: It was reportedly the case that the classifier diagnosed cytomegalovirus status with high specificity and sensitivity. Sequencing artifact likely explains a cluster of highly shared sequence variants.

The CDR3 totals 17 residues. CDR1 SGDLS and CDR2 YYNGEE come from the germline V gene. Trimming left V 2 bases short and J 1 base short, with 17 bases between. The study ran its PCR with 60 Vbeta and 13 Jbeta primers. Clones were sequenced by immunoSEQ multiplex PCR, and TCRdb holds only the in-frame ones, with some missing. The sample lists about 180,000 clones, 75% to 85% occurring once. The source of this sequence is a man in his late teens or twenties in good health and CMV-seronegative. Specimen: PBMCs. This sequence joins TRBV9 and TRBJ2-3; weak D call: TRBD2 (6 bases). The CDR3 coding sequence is TGTGCCAGCAGCGTCCTCGGGCGGGGATTGGGCACAGATACGCAGTATTTT. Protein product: CASSVLGRGLGTDTQYF.